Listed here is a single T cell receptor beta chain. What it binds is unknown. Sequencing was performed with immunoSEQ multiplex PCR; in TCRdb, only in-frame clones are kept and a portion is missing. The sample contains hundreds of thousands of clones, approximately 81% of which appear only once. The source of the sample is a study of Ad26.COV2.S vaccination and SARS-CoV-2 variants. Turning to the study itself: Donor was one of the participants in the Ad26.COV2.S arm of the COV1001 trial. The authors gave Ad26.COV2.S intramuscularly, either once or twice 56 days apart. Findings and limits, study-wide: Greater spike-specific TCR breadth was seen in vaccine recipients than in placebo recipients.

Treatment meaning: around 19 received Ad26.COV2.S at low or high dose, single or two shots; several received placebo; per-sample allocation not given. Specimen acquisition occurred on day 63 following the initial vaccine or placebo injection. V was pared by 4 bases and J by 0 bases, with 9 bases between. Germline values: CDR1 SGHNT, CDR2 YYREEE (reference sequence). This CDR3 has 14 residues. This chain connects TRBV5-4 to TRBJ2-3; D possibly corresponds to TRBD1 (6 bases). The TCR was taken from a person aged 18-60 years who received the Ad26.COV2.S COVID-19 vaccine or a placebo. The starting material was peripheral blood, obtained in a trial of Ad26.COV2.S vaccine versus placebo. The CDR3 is CASSVGGSTDTQYF. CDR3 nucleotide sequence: TGTGCCAGCAGCGTAGGGGGAAGCACAGATACGCAGTATTTT.